Included here is one TCR beta chain sequence, with context. This sample was taken from a study of early T cells in non-severe SARS-CoV-2 infection. The CDR3 runs to 14 residues. V was trimmed by 0 bases and J by 6 bases, leaving 12 bases between them. The germline gives CDR1 MNHEY, CDR2 SVGEGT. TCRdb fed the 5' RACE reads into MiXCR, producing one record per CDR3 protein. Of 80,000 to 95,000 distinct CDR3 sequences in the sample, roughly 17% were seen once. The sequencing here drew on whole blood, taken at baseline. This sequence joins TRBV6-2 or TRBV6-3 and TRBJ2-7; no reliable D call. The source of this sequence is an adult who was a healthcare worker with PCR-confirmed SARS-CoV-2 infection or an uninfected control (not recorded which). The CDR3 DNA reads as TGTGCCAGCAGTTACTCGCGCGTACCCTTCGAGCAGTACTTC. It translates to CASSYSRVPFEQYF.